This section outlines one TCR beta chain sequence together with its context. This sample is part of a study of OX40 agonist ivuxolimab in advanced cancers. Germline V lookup: CDR1 SGHAT, CDR2 FQNNGV. The ends were cut back, 1 base at V and 2 bases at J, with 7 bases in the middle. This CDR3 contains 14 residues. Enrollment shut out patients with autoimmune disease history or systemic immunosuppression. Sequenced by immunoSEQ multiplex PCR; TCRdb stores in-frame clones only, minus some. The table records tens of thousands of clones, about 90% of them present only once. The TCR comes from an adult with an advanced solid tumor such as melanoma, head and neck, liver or kidney cancer. Here the sequenced sample was CD4+ or CD8+ T cells sorted from blood, taken in a trial of the OX40 agonist ivuxolimab. V is TRBV11-2 and J is TRBJ2-3; D is undetermined. The CDR3 coding sequence is TGTGCCAGCAGCTTAGGCGGAACCACAGATACGCAGTATTTT. The encoded protein is CASSLGGTTDTQYF.